The clone carrying this T cell receptor (beta chain) was counted at least ten times. Its antigen is still unknown. Both 60 Vbeta primers and 13 Jbeta primers went into the PCR. Method: immunoSEQ multiplex PCR; TCRdb's copy keeps in-frame clones and lacks some. The sample consists of approximately 77,000 clones, roughly 76% of them appearing once. Trimming took off 4 bases at V and 2 bases at J, with 12 bases between the two ends. The CDR3 extends over 14 amino acids. Germline V gene data show CDR1 as SGHRS and CDR2 as YFSETQ. The record originates from a study of cytomegalovirus exposure and HLA in healthy donors. Points from the study as a whole: In a later analysis, several top co-occurrence clusters appeared linked to parvovirus B19, influenza, CMV and Epstein-Barr virus.

Healthy donors of bone marrow made up the group. This receptor was identified in a woman between 40 and 50 years old in good health and CMV-seronegative. The specimen was PBMCs. The chain is built from TRBV5-1 and TRBJ1-2; possibly TRBD1 for D (5 bases). CDR3 protein: CASSPRDRNYGYTF. In DNA form, the CDR3 reads TGCGCCAGCAGCCCCAGGGATCGGAACTATGGCTACACCTTC.